These 13 T cell receptor beta chains came from one sample sequenced in a study of blood T cells in healthy people across ages. Primers used in a second PCR of about 6 to 12 cycles were a sample-barcoded 5' primer and a J-beta primer mix. TCRdb fed the 5' RACE reads into MiXCR, producing one record per CDR3 protein. The table lists around 900,000 distinct CDR3 sequences, 25% to 35% of them singletons. Sequenced: blood. The receptor source for this set is a woman older than 75 in good health.

This clonotype occurred a few times. The CDR3 loop is CASSSGTRGLGNQPQHF. The CDR3 nucleotides read TGTGCCAGCAGCTCCGGGACAAGGGGGCTAGGCAATCAGCCCCAGCATTTT. This chain joins TRBV28 and TRBJ1-5; 7 nucleotides match TRBD1. In germline, CDR1 is MDHEN, CDR2 SYDVKM. J gave up 2 bases and V 6 bases, and 13 bases lay outside the gene matches. There are 17 residues in the CDR3.

This clonotype was found once. The V gene is TRBV9, the J gene TRBJ2-7, with TRBD1 matching 8 bases. The ends lost 4 bases at V and 4 bases at J; junction bases unmatched: 7. The CDR3 loop spans 14 amino acids. Germline assignment: CDR1 SGDLS and CDR2 YYNGEE. CDR3 protein: CASSQQTGDYEQYF. The CDR3 DNA is TGTGCCAGCAGCCAGCAGACAGGGGATTACGAGCAGTACTTC.

This clonotype has ten or more counts. J is TRBJ2-4 and V is TRBV5-1; the D gene is possibly TRBD1 (5 bases). The CDR3 is made up of 14 amino acids. V was trimmed by 5 bases and J by 8 bases, leaving 17 bases between them. CDR1 and CDR2 from the germline V gene are SGHRS and YFSETQ. CDR3 in amino acids: CASSRWGMFDIQYF. In DNA, the CDR3 is TGCGCCAGCAGTAGGTGGGGCATGTTTGACATTCAGTACTTC.

This clonotype has at least ten counts. The CDR3 region is CASSVGQGENTDTQYF. Written as DNA, the CDR3 is TGTGCCAGCAGCGTTGGACAGGGGGAAAACACAGATACGCAGTATTTT. The V call is TRBV9, the J call TRBJ2-3; 10 positions match TRBD1. The CDR3 extends over 16 amino acids. Germline V gene lookup returns CDR1 SGDLS and CDR2 YYNGEE. J was trimmed by 2 bases and V by 2 bases; bases with no gene match: 5. Variable domain in full (rest from reference TRBV9 and TRBJ2-3): DSGVTQTPKHLITATGQRVTLRCSPRSGDLSVYWYQQSLDQGLQFLIQYYNGEERAKGNILERFSAQQFPDLHSELNLSSLELGDSALYFCASSVGQGENTDTQYFGPGTRLTVL.

Turning to this clonotype: Likely a read error: the CDR3 ends without its conserved phenylalanine or tryptophan. This sequence joins TRBV7-2 and TRBJ2-3; D uncertain. CDR1 and CDR2 (germline): SGHTA, FQGNSA. With 10 bases removed from V and 1 base from J, the gap between germline ends came to 12 bases. The CDR3 spans 13 residues. CDR3 in amino acids: CATALGGTDTQYL. CDR3 DNA: TGTGCCACGGCATTAGGCGGCACAGATACGCAGTATTTG.

The chain joins TRBV20-1 to TRBJ1-2; TRBD1 might be the D (5 bases). Trimming removed 3 bases at V and 5 bases at J, with 13 bases between. This CDR3 spans 13 amino acids. The germline CDR1 and CDR2 sequences are DFQATT and SNEGSKA (reference sequence). In DNA form, the CDR3 reads TGCAGTGCTAGTTCCGGGACGGGTTATGGCTACACCTTC. This sequence encodes CSASSGTGYGYTF.

Ten or more counts support this clonotype. This chain uses TRBV7-2 with TRBJ2-1; 9 positions match TRBD2. Per the germline V gene, CDR1 is SGHTA and CDR2 is FQGNSA. V shed 3 bases, J shed 8 bases, and the junction held 11 bases outside the gene matches. The CDR3 contains 16 residues. The CDR3: CASSFASGEVSHEQFF. The DNA of the CDR3 is TGTGCCAGCAGCTTTGCTAGCGGGGAGGTGAGCCATGAGCAGTTCTTC. Full variable domain (missing parts from reference TRBV7-2 and TRBJ2-1): GAGVSQSPSNKVTEKGKDVELRCDPISGHTALYWYRQSLGQGLEFLIYFQGNSAPDKSGLPSDRFSAERTGGSVSTLTIQRTQQEDSAVYLCASSFASGEVSHEQFFGPGTRLTVL.

Details on this clonotype: One base away lies a much larger clone, so this may be a sequencing read error. The chain carries TRBV3-1 and TRBJ2-5, with D tentatively TRBD1 (6 bases). Germline CDR1 LGHDT, CDR2 YNNKEL (reference sequence). This CDR3 is built from 14 residues. V lost 7 bases to trimming and J lost 13 bases, with 25 bases between them. In nucleotides, the CDR3 is TGTGCCAGCAACAGGGCAGGGAAGGGAAACGAGCGGTACTTC. Its protein product is CASNRAGKGNERYF.

This clonotype was counted ten times or more. The J gene is TRBJ2-7, the V gene TRBV27; D is ambiguous. V lost 0 bases and J lost 1, with 13 bases in between. Per the germline V gene, CDR1 is MNHEY and CDR2 is SMNVEV (reference sequence). The CDR3 is made up of 16 amino acids. In DNA form, the CDR3 reads TGTGCCAGCAGTTTATCGAGAAGAGTAAAATCCTACGAGCAGTACTTC. Its translation: CASSLSRRVKSYEQYF.

This clonotype was seen repeatedly, ten times or more. The rearrangement joins TRBV6-2 or TRBV6-3 to TRBJ2-1; TRBD2 matches at 11 bases. The CDR3 extends over 15 amino acids. The germline V gene encodes CDR1 MNHEY and CDR2 SVGEGT. V shed 8 bases and J 7 bases; nucleotides not matched to a gene: 10. CDR3 in DNA: TGTGCCAGCTCCCCGGCTAGCGGGGGGCAAAATGAGCAGTTCTTC. The encoded protein is CASSPASGGQNEQFF.

This clonotype was seen repeatedly, ten times or more. V usage is TRBV6-2 or TRBV6-3 and J usage is TRBJ1-6; D is possibly TRBD1 (5 bases). V was cut by 5 bases and J by 5 bases, with 10 bases left in between. Germline lookup yields CDR1 MNHEY and CDR2 SVGEGT. The CDR3 contains 14 residues. The CDR3 DNA follows: TGTGCCAGCAGTCCGGGACCTAATAATTCACCCCTCCACTTT. Translation: CASSPGPNNSPLHF.

This clonotype was seen ten or more times. The J gene is TRBJ2-5, the V gene TRBV20-1; 12 bases are shared with TRBD2. The CDR3 totals 15 residues. The germline V gene encodes CDR1 DFQATT and CDR2 SNEGSKA (reference sequence). J gave up 1 base and V 6 bases, and 6 bases lay outside the gene matches. CDR3 region: CSARLAGVPQETQYF. CDR3 bases: TGCAGTGCCAGACTAGCGGGGGTCCCCCAAGAGACCCAGTACTTC.

This clonotype was observed many times. CDR3 amino acids: CASSPSNEKLFF. The CDR3 coding sequence is TGTGCCAGCAGCCCGAGTAATGAAAAACTGTTTTTT. The rearrangement links TRBV12-3 or TRBV12-4 to TRBJ1-4; D not certain. V was cut by 6 bases and J by 4 bases, with 6 bases left in between. This CDR3 contains 12 residues.